The rows below give T cell receptor beta chains drawn from one sample of a study of T cell clones after liver transplantation. Profiling relied on immunoSEQ multiplex PCR, and the TCRdb table lists in-frame clones only, not all of them. This table has 45,000 to 55,000 clones, roughly 84% appearing once. This specimen consisted of CD4+ T cells from blood, obtained before liver transplant. The receptors originated from a human donor who received a liver transplant. Both conserved end residues are part of each CDR3. The D gene is left open where the match is weak. Size is stated for part of the rows, as once, few or many counts, or as a class when the clone is expanded.

j_gene | d_gene | abundance | v_gene | len | CDR3aa | CDR3nt
TRBJ2-7 | TRBD2 | once | TRBV28 | 14 | CASTRGRGAYEQYF | TGTGCCAGCACCCGAGGTCGGGGGGCCTACGAGCAGTACTTC
TRBJ2-5 | - | - | TRBV5-1 | 14 | CASRPGLDQETQYF | TGCGCCAGCAGGCCCGGCCTAGACCAAGAGACCCAGTACTTC
TRBJ1-3 | - | - | TRBV2 | 15 | CASSEGRGSGNTIYF | TGTGCCAGCAGTGAGGGGCGGGGCTCTGGAAACACCATATATTTT
TRBJ2-3 | TRBD2 | - | TRBV7-9 | 15 | CASIRRRGGADTQYF | TGTGCCAGCATTAGAAGGCGGGGGGGCGCAGATACGCAGTATTTT
TRBJ2-7 | TRBD2 | - | TRBV7-9 | 16 | CASSRTGSGGAYEQYF | TGTGCCAGCAGCCGCACGGGAAGCGGGGGGGCCTACGAGCAGTACTTC
TRBJ2-1 | - | - | TRBV7-8 | 13 | CASSLVVGREQFF | TGTGCCAGCAGCTTAGTAGTTGGGAGGGAGCAGTTCTTC
TRBJ2-2 | - | few | TRBV4-3 | 14 | CASSLGPGTGELFF | TGCGCCAGCAGCTTAGGACCTGGGACCGGGGAGCTGTTTTTT
TRBJ1-5 | - | few | TRBV12-2 | 10 | CASRVQPQHF | TGTGCAAGTCGCGTCCAGCCCCAGCATTTT
TRBJ2-6 | - | - | TRBV10-3 | 15 | CAISSTGTGANVLTF | TGTGCCATCAGCAGCACAGGGACCGGGGCCAACGTCCTGACTTTC
TRBJ2-2 | - | - | TRBV7-3 | 16 | CASSPARGEGTGELFF | TGTGCCAGCAGCCCGGCTCGGGGTGAGGGGACCGGGGAGCTGTTTTTT
TRBJ2-2 | TRBD2 | - | TRBV7-2 | 17 | CASSGRAGSSNTGELFF | TGTGCCAGCAGCGGCCGAGCGGGGTCGTCGAACACCGGGGAGCTGTTTTTT
TRBJ2-3 | TRBD2 | - | TRBV28 | 13 | CAIRLAAQDTQYF | TGTGCCATCCGACTAGCGGCTCAGGATACGCAGTATTTT
TRBJ2-2 | TRBD2 | - | TRBV7-6 | 17 | CASSPRLAGQNTGELFF | TGTGCCAGCAGCCCAAGACTAGCGGGACAGAACACCGGGGAGCTGTTTTTT
TRBJ1-2 | - | - | TRBV7-9 | 14 | CASSLQDPNYGYTF | TGTGCCAGCAGCCTACAGGACCCCAACTATGGCTACACCTTC
TRBJ1-2 | - | few | TRBV7-9 | 12 | CASSSSGHASTF | TGTGCCAGCAGCTCCTCTGGACATGCCAGCACCTTC
TRBJ2-5 | TRBD2 | - | TRBV9 | 15 | CASSASGSRQETQYF | TGTGCCAGCAGCGCTAGCGGGAGTCGGCAAGAGACCCAGTACTTC
TRBJ1-4 | - | - | TRBV2 | 14 | CASSVNTVNEKLFF | TGTGCCAGCAGTGTGAACACTGTTAATGAAAAACTGTTTTTT
TRBJ1-4 | - | - | TRBV11-2 | 15 | CASSFRGLSNEKLFF | TGTGCCAGCAGTTTCCGAGGGCTCTCTAATGAAAAACTGTTTTTT
TRBJ1-5 | TRBD1 | - | TRBV7-9 | 14 | CASSPGQGFQPQHF | TGTGCCAGCAGCCCGGGACAGGGGTTTCAGCCCCAGCATTTT
TRBJ1-5 | - | - | TRBV10-3 | 12 | CAISNNNQPQHF | TGTGCCATCAGTAATAACAATCAGCCCCAGCATTTT
TRBJ2-1 | TRBD1 | - | TRBV6-6 | 15 | CASSYDNTGGYGQFF | TGTGCCAGCAGTTACGATAATACAGGGGGGTATGGGCAGTTCTTC
TRBJ1-4 | - | - | TRBV29-1 | 13 | CSVTGRTNEKLFF | TGCAGCGTCACGGGAAGAACTAATGAAAAACTGTTTTTT
TRBJ1-3 | - | - | TRBV19 | 15 | CASSTGDSAGNTIYF | TGTGCCAGTAGTACCGGGGATTCGGCCGGAAACACCATATATTTT
TRBJ2-1 | TRBD2 | - | TRBV6-6 | 16 | CASTKKPGLAANEQFF | TGTGCCAGCACTAAGAAACCGGGACTAGCGGCCAATGAGCAGTTCTTC
TRBJ1-4 | - | once | TRBV9 | 14 | CASSVGRLGEKLFF | TGTGCCAGCAGCGTGGGTAGGTTAGGGGAAAAACTGTTTTTT
TRBJ1-2 | TRBD1 | - | TRBV4-1 | 17 | CASSQGGGTAENYGYTF | TGCGCCAGCAGCCAAGGGGGGGGGACAGCTGAGAACTATGGCTACACCTTC
TRBJ2-3 | - | - | TRBV4-3 | 16 | CASSQELGPAGDTQYF | TGCGCCAGCAGCCAAGAATTGGGCCCAGCGGGAGATACGCAGTATTTT
TRBJ1-1 | - | few | TRBV29-1 | 12 | CSWGYRNTEAFF | TGCAGCTGGGGGTACAGGAACACTGAAGCTTTCTTT
TRBJ2-2 | TRBD2 | - | TRBV5-1 | 15 | CASSLAGSGRGELFF | TGCGCCAGCAGCTTGGCCGGGAGCGGGAGGGGGGAGCTGTTTTTT
TRBJ2-3 | - | - | TRBV5-6 | 13 | CASSQTSTDTQYF | TGTGCCAGCAGCCAAACTAGCACAGATACGCAGTATTTT
TRBJ2-7 | - | - | TRBV7-9 | 15 | CASSPEGRSSYEQYF | TGTGCCAGCAGCCCCGAGGGACGGAGCTCCTACGAGCAGTACTTC
TRBJ1-5 | - | - | TRBV18 | 14 | CASSLTRGNQPQHF | TGTGCCAGCTCACTTACTCGGGGGAATCAGCCCCAGCATTTT
TRBJ1-2 | - | - | TRBV19 | 12 | CASKGTRSAYTF | TGTGCCAGTAAGGGCACCCGAAGCGCCTACACCTTC
TRBJ2-1 | TRBD2 | - | TRBV15 | 15 | CATSSLTSGSNEQFF | TGTGCCACCAGCAGTCTCACTAGCGGGAGCAATGAGCAGTTCTTC
TRBJ1-2 | - | - | TRBV7-9 | 15 | CASSLEGLGNYGYTF | TGTGCCAGCAGCTTAGAGGGGTTGGGGAACTATGGCTACACCTTC
TRBJ2-1 | - | - | TRBV9 | 15 | CASSVAGGSYNEQFF | TGTGCCAGCAGCGTAGCCGGTGGGTCCTACAATGAGCAGTTCTTC
TRBJ1-3 | TRBD1 | - | TRBV9 | 16 | CASSEGQGLSVATIYF | TGTGCCAGCAGCGAGGGACAGGGCCTCTCTGTAGCCACCATATATTTT
TRBJ2-7 | - | - | TRBV6-5 | 16 | CASSYSKFRGGNEQYF | TGTGCCAGCAGTTACTCGAAATTCCGGGGAGGTAACGAGCAGTACTTC
TRBJ2-3 | TRBD1 | - | TRBV28 | 16 | CASSRGSWDRGNTQYF | TGTGCCAGCAGTAGGGGGAGTTGGGACAGGGGGAATACGCAGTATTTT